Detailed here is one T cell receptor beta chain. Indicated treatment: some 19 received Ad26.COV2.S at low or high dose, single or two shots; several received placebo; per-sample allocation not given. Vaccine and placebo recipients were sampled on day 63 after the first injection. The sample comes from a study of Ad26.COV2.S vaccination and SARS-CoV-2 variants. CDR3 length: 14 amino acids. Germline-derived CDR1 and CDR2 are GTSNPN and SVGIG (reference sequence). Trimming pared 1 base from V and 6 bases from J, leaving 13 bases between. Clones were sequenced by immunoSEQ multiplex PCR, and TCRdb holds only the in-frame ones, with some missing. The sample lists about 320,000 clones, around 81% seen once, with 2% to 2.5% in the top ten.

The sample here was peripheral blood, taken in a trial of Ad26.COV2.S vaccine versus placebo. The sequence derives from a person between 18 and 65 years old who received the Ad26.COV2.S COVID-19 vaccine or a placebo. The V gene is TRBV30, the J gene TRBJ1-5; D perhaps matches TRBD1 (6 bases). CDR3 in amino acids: CAWSGKGGSQPQHF. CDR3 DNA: TGTGCCTGGAGTGGTAAAGGGGGGAGTCAGCCCCAGCATTTT.